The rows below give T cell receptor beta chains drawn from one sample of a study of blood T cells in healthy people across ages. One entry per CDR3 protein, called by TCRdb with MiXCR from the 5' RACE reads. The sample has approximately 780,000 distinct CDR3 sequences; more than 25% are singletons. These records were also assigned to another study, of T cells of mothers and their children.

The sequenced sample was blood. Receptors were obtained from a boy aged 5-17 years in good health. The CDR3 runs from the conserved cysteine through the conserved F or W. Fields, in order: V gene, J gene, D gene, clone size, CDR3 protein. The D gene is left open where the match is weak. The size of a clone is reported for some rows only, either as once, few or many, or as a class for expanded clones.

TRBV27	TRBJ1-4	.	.	CASSPHSGRGEELFF
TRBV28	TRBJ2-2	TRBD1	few	CASSLGTGYAGELFF
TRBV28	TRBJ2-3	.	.	CASSIRGTDTQYF
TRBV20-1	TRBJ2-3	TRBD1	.	CSAPGQGRDTQYF
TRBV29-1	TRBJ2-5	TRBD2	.	CSVAGGGALETQYF
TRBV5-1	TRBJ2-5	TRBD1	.	CASSYRDRGPETQYF
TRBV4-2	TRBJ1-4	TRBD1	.	CASSQVTGASEKLFF
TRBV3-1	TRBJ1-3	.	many	CASSPTGSGNTIYF
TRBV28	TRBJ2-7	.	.	CASSFVAGRIAYEQYF
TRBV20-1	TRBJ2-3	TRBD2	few	CSASRGGTTTDTQYF
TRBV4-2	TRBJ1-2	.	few	CASSQDSGSYGYTF
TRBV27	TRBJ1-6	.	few	CASGVNGWTPLHF
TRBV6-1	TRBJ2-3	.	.	CASSIRPGQGGTDTQYF
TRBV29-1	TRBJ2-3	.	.	CSVGLWTTDTQYF
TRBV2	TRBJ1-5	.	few	CASRDIENSNQPQHF
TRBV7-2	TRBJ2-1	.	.	CASSLASQNSYNEQFF
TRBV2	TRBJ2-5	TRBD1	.	CASSEGQGVEETQYF
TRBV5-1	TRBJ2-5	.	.	CASSLVDLQETQYF
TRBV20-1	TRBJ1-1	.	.	CSARVVGAKEAFF
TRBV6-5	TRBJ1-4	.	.	CASWPPGRGSEKLFF
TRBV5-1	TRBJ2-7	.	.	CASSDDPEVSYEQYF
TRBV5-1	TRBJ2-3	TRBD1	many	CASVPDRITDTQYF
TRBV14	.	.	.	CASSQDLVRSSEQYF
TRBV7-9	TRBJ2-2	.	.	CASSPMFGGIGELFF
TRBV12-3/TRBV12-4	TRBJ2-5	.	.	CASSLGPGQSLETQYF
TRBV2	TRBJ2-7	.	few	CASILGEQYF
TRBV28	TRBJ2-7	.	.	CASSSVRLSYEQYF
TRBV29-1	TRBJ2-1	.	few	CSVSRRDYYNEQFF
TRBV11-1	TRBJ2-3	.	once	CASSPPGKLSTDTQYF
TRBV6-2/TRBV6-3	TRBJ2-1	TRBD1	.	CASAGDRGNEQFF
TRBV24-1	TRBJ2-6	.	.	CATSDRTDSGANVLTF
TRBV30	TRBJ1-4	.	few	CAWTQDEKLFF
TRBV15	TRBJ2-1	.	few	CATSPGRNEQFF
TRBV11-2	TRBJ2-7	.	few	CASSFLQGVEQYF
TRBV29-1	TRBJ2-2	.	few	CSGGETGELFF
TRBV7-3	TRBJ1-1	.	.	CASSYNMNTEAFF
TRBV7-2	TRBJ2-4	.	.	CAVGDGNIQYF
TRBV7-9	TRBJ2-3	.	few	CASSPTDYEDTQYF
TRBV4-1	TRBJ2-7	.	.	CASSQEGRSDEQYF
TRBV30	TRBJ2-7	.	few	CAWSWGSSYEQYF
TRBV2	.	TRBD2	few	CASSGSGGNEQFF
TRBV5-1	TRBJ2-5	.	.	CASSTRQDWSFSEAQYF
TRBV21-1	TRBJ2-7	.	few	CASSKDGAGVYEQYF
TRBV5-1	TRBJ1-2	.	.	CASSQPPDYGYTF
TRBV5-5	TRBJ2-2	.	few	CASSPGPSQGTGELFF
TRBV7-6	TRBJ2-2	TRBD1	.	CASSSFRGQGRTGELFF
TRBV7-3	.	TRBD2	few	CASSPGGGRSYEQYF
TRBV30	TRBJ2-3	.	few	CAHEDGGTDMQYF
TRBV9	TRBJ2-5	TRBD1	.	CASSAGGQRAETQYF
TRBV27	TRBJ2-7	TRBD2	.	CASSPSSGGIAYEQYF
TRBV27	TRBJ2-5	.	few	CASSLSGAGATGEAQYF
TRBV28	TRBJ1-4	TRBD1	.	CASSSSGGDDEKLFF
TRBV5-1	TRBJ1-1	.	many	CASSLEGAEAFF
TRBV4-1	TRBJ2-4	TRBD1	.	CASSLRDRAKNIQYF
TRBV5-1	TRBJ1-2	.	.	CASSPGQGYTF
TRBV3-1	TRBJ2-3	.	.	CASSIGPTGADTQYF
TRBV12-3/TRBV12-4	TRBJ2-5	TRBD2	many	CASSSGGRNIWAQYF
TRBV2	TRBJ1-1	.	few	CASTGPPNTEAFF
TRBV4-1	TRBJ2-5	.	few	CASSQGRGQEGAQYF
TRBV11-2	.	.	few	CASSLGDETQYF